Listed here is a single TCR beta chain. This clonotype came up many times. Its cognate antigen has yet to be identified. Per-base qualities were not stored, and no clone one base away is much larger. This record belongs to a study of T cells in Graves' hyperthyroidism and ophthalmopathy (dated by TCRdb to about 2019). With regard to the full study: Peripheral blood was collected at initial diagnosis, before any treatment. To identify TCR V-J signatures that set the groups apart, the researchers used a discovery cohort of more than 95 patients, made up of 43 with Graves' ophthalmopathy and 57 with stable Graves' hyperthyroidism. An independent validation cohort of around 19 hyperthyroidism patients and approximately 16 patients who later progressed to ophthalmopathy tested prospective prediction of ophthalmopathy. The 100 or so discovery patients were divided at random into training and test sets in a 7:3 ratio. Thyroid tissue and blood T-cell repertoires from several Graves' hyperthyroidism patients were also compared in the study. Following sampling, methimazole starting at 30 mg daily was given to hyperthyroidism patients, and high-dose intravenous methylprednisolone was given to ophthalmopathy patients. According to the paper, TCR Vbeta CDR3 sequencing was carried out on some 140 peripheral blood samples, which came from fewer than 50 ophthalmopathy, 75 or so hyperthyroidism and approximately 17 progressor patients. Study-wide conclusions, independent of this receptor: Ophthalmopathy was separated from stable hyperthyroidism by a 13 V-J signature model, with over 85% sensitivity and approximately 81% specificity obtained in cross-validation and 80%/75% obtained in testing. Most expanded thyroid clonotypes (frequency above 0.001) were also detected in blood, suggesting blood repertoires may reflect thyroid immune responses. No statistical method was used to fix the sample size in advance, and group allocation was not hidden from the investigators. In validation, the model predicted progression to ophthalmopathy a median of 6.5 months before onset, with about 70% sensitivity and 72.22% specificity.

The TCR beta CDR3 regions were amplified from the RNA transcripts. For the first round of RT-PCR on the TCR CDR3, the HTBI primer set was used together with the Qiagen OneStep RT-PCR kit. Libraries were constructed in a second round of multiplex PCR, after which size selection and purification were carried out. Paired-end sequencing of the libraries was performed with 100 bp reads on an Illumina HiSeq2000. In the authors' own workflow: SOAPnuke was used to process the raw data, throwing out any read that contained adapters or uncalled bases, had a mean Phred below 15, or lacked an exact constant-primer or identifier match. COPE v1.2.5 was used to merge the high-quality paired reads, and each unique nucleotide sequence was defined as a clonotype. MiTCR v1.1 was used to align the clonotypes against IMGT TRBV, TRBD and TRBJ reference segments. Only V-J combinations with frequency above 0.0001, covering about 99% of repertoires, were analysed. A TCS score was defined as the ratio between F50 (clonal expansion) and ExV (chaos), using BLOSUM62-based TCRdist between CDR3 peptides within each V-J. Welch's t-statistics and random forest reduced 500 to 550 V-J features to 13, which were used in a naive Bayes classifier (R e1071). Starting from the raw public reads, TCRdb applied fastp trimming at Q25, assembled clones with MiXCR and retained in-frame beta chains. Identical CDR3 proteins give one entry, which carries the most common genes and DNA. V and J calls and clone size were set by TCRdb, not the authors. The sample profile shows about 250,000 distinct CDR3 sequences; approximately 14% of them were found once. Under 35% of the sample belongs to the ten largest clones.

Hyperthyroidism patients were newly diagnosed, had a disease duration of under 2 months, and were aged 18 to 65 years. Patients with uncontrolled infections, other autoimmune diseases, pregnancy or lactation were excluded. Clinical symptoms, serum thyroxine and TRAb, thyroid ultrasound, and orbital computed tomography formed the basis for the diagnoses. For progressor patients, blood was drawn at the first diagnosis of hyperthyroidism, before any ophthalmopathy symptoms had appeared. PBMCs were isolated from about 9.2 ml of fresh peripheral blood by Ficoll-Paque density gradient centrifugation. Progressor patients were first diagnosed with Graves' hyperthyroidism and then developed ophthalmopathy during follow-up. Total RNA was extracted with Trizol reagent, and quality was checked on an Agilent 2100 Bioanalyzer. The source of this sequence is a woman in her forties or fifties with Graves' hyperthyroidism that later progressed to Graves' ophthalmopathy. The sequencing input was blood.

This receptor carries the CDR3 CSADSDRYNEQFF. The base sequence is TGCAGTGCCGACTCGGACAGGTACAATGAGCAGTTCTTC. The chain uses TRBV20-1 and TRBJ2-1; a stretch of 7 junction bases matches TRBD1. CDR1 and CDR2 are drawn from the germline V gene (reference sequence): DFQATT, SNEGSKA. The germline V and J ends show losses of 6 bases and 4 bases respectively, and no gene match explains 6 bases of the junction. The cysteine opens and the phenylalanine closes a CDR3 of 13 amino acids. The sequence is cut down to CDR3 DNA, 39 bases in frame from base 1.